Below are 30 T cell receptor beta chains sequenced from a single sample in a study of breast tumors, draining lymph nodes, adjacent tissues. TCRdb itself ran the multiplex PCR reads through MiXCR, one entry per CDR3 protein. Among 66,000 or so distinct CDR3 sequences listed, roughly 44% were seen once. Source material: breast tumor tissue. These receptors originate from a female donor with breast cancer. Some clones in this sample may be carry-over from other donors' samples.

The chain joins TRBV13 to TRBJ1-5; no clear D. This CDR3 is 13 amino acids long. V was shortened by 10 bases and J by 10 bases, with 20 bases between the two germline ends. The germline V gene has CDR1 PRHDT and CDR2 FYEKMQ (reference sequence). CDR3 sequence reads: CATSIGVSFPQHF. DNA of the CDR3: TGTGCCACCAGTATCGGGGTAAGTTTTCCCCAGCATTTT.

This clonotype has at least ten counts. This chain links TRBV6-2 or TRBV6-3 with TRBJ2-7, with D possibly TRBD1 on 6 matching bases. Germline CDR1 MNHEY, CDR2 SVGEGT. The CDR3 totals 14 residues. V was cut by 6 bases and J by 0 bases, with 12 bases left in between. CDR3 region: CASSWDTSSYEQYF. In DNA form, the CDR3 reads TGTGCCAGCAGCTGGGACACTTCCTCCTACGAGCAGTACTTC.

By share, this clonotype counts as medium-sized. This may be a read error, as it is one base from a much larger clone. The rearrangement joins TRBV7-2 to TRBJ2-5, with 10 bases identical to TRBD2. Trimming at V came to 6 bases and at J to 9 bases, leaving 19 bases not matched to a gene. This CDR3 comprises 17 residues. CDR1 and CDR2 from the germline V gene are SGHTA and FQGNSA. In DNA, the CDR3 is TGTGCCAGCAGTAAAACCCCCAGCGGGAGGGCCGGGGAGCCCCAGTACTTC. Protein: CASSKTPSGRAGEPQYF.

This clonotype was observed many times. V is TRBV6-5 and J is TRBJ2-5, with 10 bases matching TRBD2. CDR3 size: 16 residues. V shed 2 bases, J shed 5 bases, and the junction held 8 bases outside the gene matches. CDR1 MNHEY and CDR2 SVGAGI come from the germline V gene. The CDR3 protein is CASSYRTSGKGETQYF. The CDR3 nucleotides read TGTGCCAGCAGTTACCGGACTAGCGGAAAGGGGGAGACCCAGTACTTC.

This clonotype has at least ten counts. The gene calls are TRBV30 and TRBJ1-6; D is possibly TRBD1 (6 bases). The CDR3 has 14 residues. Germline CDR1 reads GTSNPN; CDR2 reads SVGIG (reference sequence). V shed 0 bases and J shed 9 bases, with 12 bases lying between them. CDR3 region: CAWSVSRGGSPLHF. In DNA, the CDR3 is TGTGCCTGGAGTGTTAGCAGGGGCGGTTCACCCCTCCACTTT.

For this clonotype: A read error may be the cause here, since a much bigger clone is one base away. The CDR3 end shows no conserved phenylalanine or tryptophan, and so a read error is likely. V is TRBV9 and J is TRBJ2-7, with unresolved D. From germline, CDR1 is SGDLS and CDR2 YYNGEE. The CDR3 is 13 residues long. V lost 0 bases, J lost 4 bases, and 8 bases lay in between. The CDR3 sequence is CASSVVPGYEQYS. Here the CDR3 DNA reads TGTGCCAGCAGCGTAGTCCCCGGGTACGAGCAGTACTCC.

Note on this clonotype: An end of the junction differs from the germline gene, which may be a read error. The rearrangement links TRBV11-3 to TRBJ1-2; D unclear. The germline gives CDR1 SGHNT, CDR2 YENEEA. This CDR3 spans 11 amino acids. The CDR3 spells CASSSNYGFTF. Here the CDR3 DNA reads TGTGCCAGCAGCTCGAACTATGGCTTCACCTTC.

This clonotype has more than one count but fewer than ten. The V call is TRBV7-9, the J call TRBJ1-1, with D unresolved. This CDR3 is 12 amino acids long. V lost 0 bases and J lost 4, with 3 bases in between. Germline V gene data show CDR1 as SEHNR and CDR2 as FQNEAQ (reference sequence). The CDR3 is CASSLALTEAFF. In DNA, the CDR3 is TGTGCCAGCAGCTTAGCTCTCACTGAAGCTTTCTTT.

Comment on this clonotype: A read error may account for a junction end that differs from germline. CDR3 protein: CARSTPGTSGSYEQYF. The CDR3 DNA reads TGTGCCCGCAGCACGCCTGGGACTAGCGGGAGCTACGAGCAGTACTTC. The chain joins TRBV5-4 to TRBJ2-7; 14 nucleotides agree with TRBD2. CDR1 and CDR2 from the germline V gene are SGHNT and YYREEE (reference sequence). CDR3 size: 16 residues.

The chain is built from TRBV6-5 and TRBJ2-1; 7 bases match TRBD2. CDR3 size: 16 residues. The junction had 12 bases not matched to a gene; V was cut back by 2 bases and J by 8 bases. Germline V gene sequence: CDR1 MNHEY, CDR2 SVGAGI. CDR3 residues: CASSYIAGALTDEQFF. DNA for the CDR3: TGTGCCAGCAGTTACATAGCGGGTGCCTTAACGGATGAGCAGTTCTTC.

The genes are TRBV12-1 and TRBJ1-4; TRBD1 reflects the table's D call only, with no check against the DNA. TRBV12-1 constitutes a pseudogene. This CDR3 has 16 residues. The CDR3 sequence is CASSFVKGQGREKLFF. The CDR3 coding sequence is TGTGCCAGCAGCTTTGTGAAGGGACAGGGTCGAGAAAAACTGTTTTTT.

The DNA of the CDR3 is TGCGCCAGCAGCTTAACCTTTAGCGGGAGCGGCGCAGATACGCAGTATTTT. Protein product: CASSLTFSGSGADTQYF. The chain has TRBV5-1 and TRBJ2-3, with 9 bases aligning to TRBD2. J was trimmed by 4 bases and V by 2 bases; bases with no gene match: 11. This CDR3 comprises 17 residues. Germline lookup yields CDR1 SGHRS and CDR2 YFSETQ.

The chain combines TRBV18 with TRBJ2-7; 9 positions agree with TRBD1. The CDR3 extends over 15 amino acids. V lost 3 bases and J lost 6; bases outside the gene matches: 9. CDR1 and CDR2 (germline): KGHSH, LQKENI. The CDR3 DNA sequence: TGTGCCAGCTCACCTCCCGGGACAGGGTTCTCCGAGCAGTACTTC. Amino acids: CASSPPGTGFSEQYF.

In regard to this clonotype: A much larger clone is a single base away; this may be a read error. The J gene is TRBJ2-3, the V gene TRBV6-2 or TRBV6-3; the D gene is possibly TRBD1 (6 bases). V lost 2 bases and J 2 bases, leaving 17 bases between the germline ends. Germline loops: CDR1 MNHEY, CDR2 SVGEGT. This CDR3 spans 17 amino acids. This chain's CDR3 is CASSYPNRVPYTDTQYF. The CDR3 nucleotides read TGTGCCAGCAGTTACCCTAACAGGGTACCTTACACAGATACGCAGTATTTT.

This clonotype was observed many times. This rearrangement joins TRBV28 to TRBJ1-2; possible D gene TRBD1, 6 bases. CDR3 size: 14 residues. Germline CDR1 and CDR2: MDHEN and SYDVKM. V was shortened by 8 bases and J by 4 bases, with 17 bases between the two germline ends. CDR3: CASRPTGQRYGYTF. The DNA for the CDR3 is TGTGCCAGCCGACCGACGGGACAACGCTATGGCTACACCTTC.

As regards this clonotype: It may be a read error: a sequence one base away is much more abundant. The chain has TRBV9 and TRBJ1-2; 7 bases match TRBD1. Germline CDR1 and CDR2: SGDLS and YYNGEE. There are 15 residues in the CDR3. The CDR3 sequence is CASSPHGGTVYGSTF. The DNA of the CDR3 is TGTGCCAGCAGCCCACATGGGGGGACAGTTTATGGCTCCACCTTC.

This chain uses TRBV29-1 with TRBJ1-2, with D possibly being TRBD1 (6 bases). CDR1 is SQVTM, CDR2 ANQGSEA, per germline. The length of the CDR3 is 13 residues. The CDR3: CGAAIQGGYGYTF. The CDR3 DNA reads TGCGGCGCTGCCATACAGGGAGGGTATGGCTACACCTTC.

This clonotype was detected ten times or more. The V call is TRBV6-4, the J call TRBJ2-7; perhaps TRBD2 as D (6 bases). The CDR3 is 16 residues long. Germline V gene data show CDR1 as MRHNA and CDR2 as SNTAGT. Between the trimmed V and J ends, which lost 7 bases and 5 bases, there was a span of 24 bases. CDR3 nucleotides: TGTGCCAGCACATCTTACGCGGTCCCGGGAGAGGACGAGCAGTACTTC. It specifies CASTSYAVPGEDEQYF.

By its share, this clonotype is medium-sized (0.01 to 0.1%). The chain is built from TRBV20-1 and TRBJ2-3; D may be TRBD2 (5 bases). This CDR3 comprises 13 residues. CDR1 and CDR2 from the germline V gene are DFQATT and SNEGSKA (reference sequence). V gave up 3 bases and J gave up 5 bases, with 12 bases separating them. Here the CDR3 reads CSARYLARDTQYF. The CDR3 bases are TGCAGTGCTAGGTACCTAGCAAGAGATACGCAGTATTTT.

Comments on this clonotype: One junction end does not reproduce the germline sequence, and a read error may be involved. V usage is TRBV7-2 and J usage is TRBJ1-1; D call uncertain. This CDR3 has 12 amino acids. The germline V gene has CDR1 SGHTA and CDR2 FQGNSA. The CDR3 nucleotides read TGTGCCTGCAGCCGCGCAGCGGCTGAAGCTTTCTTT. It yields the protein CACSRAAAEAFF. Full variable domain (missing parts from reference TRBV7-2 and TRBJ1-1): GAGVSQSPSNKVTEKGKDVELRCDPISGHTALYWYRQSLGQGLEFLIYFQGNSAPDKSGLPSDRFSAERTGGSVSTLTIQRTQQEDSAVYLCACSRAAAEAFFGQGTRLTVV.

For this clonotype: Germline and junction disagree at one end, which may indicate a read error. The genes are TRBV24-1 and TRBJ1-5; D call uncertain. CDR3 length: 11 amino acids. CDR1 is KGHDR and CDR2 is SFDVKD in the germline V gene. This chain's CDR3 is CATSDDERRDF. Written as DNA, the CDR3 is TGTGCCACCAGTGACGATGAGAGGAGGGATTTT.

This clonotype was observed many times. A much bigger clone sits one base away, suggesting this may be a read error. This chain connects TRBV9 to TRBJ2-5; D may be TRBD2 (7 bases). The germline gives CDR1 SGDLS, CDR2 YYNGEE. The CDR3 totals 14 residues. This chain's CDR3 is CASSAAGAQETQSF. The CDR3 DNA reads as TGTGCCAGCAGCGCGGCGGGGGCACAAGAGACCCAGTCCTTC.

This clonotype appeared once. This chain joins TRBV10-3 and TRBJ2-7; 12 nucleotides match TRBD2. CDR1 is ENHRY, CDR2 SYGVKD, per germline. The CDR3 extends over 15 amino acids. The CDR3 region is CARPASGRAGYEQYF. The CDR3 coding sequence is TGTGCTAGACCCGCTAGCGGGAGGGCGGGATACGAGCAGTACTTC.

This chain uses TRBV7-2 with TRBJ2-6, with 7 bases fitting TRBD2. CDR1 and CDR2 (germline): SGHTA, FQGNSA. V shed 4 bases and J 0 bases; nucleotides not matched to a gene: 6. The CDR3 contains 17 residues. CDR3 nucleotides: TGTGCCAGCAGCTCGCTAGCGGACCTCTCTGGGGCCAACGTCCTGACTTTC. It specifies CASSSLADLSGANVLTF.

Ten or more counts support this clonotype. The CDR3 is CAIEAGGSYEQYF. The CDR3 coding sequence is TGTGCCATAGAGGCGGGGGGGAGCTACGAGCAGTACTTC. The chain is built from TRBV2 and TRBJ2-7, with 9 bases identical to TRBD2. The V and J ends lost 10 bases and 3 bases, in that order; junction bases with no gene match: 7. The V gene's germline CDR1 is SNHLY and CDR2 FYNNEI. The CDR3 length is 13 residues. Supplemented by reference TRBV2 and TRBJ2-7, the full variable domain reads EPEVTQTPSHQVTQMGQEVILRCVPISNHLYFYWYRQILGQKVEFLVSFYNNEISEKSEIFDDQFSVERPDGSNFTLKIRSTKLEDSAMYFCAIEAGGSYEQYFGPGTRLTVT.

A note on this clonotype: Without the conserved terminal phenylalanine or tryptophan, this CDR3 likely stems from a read error. Because the CDR3's place on the DNA is in doubt, the DNA is left out and the CDR3 is given as listed by TCRdb. J is TRBJ2-2 and V is TRBV9; TRBD1, the D gene given by the table, was not confirmed from the DNA. Looked up from germline, CDR1 is SGDLS and CDR2 is YYNGEE. The CDR3 is 15 residues long, ends included. CDR3 loop: CASSRRTGNTGEPFV.

The chain links TRBV24-1 to TRBJ2-1; D ambiguous. Trimming stripped 10 bases from V and 9 bases from J, with 12 bases between. This CDR3 comprises 11 residues. Germline V gene sequence: CDR1 KGHDR, CDR2 SFDVKD. CDR3 sequence reads: CATSRQGEQFF. CDR3 sequence (DNA): TGTGCCACATCGCGGCAAGGTGAGCAGTTCTTC.

Notes on this clonotype: A single base separates this from a much larger clone, so it may be a read error. The rearrangement links TRBV24-1 to TRBJ1-6; tentatively, D is TRBD1 (6 bases). The germline V gene encodes CDR1 KGHDR and CDR2 SFDVKD. This CDR3 has 17 amino acids. CDR3 coding DNA: TGTGCCAGCAGTTCCCGACAGGAGAGCTCCTATAATTCACCCCTCCACTTT. It codes for CASSSRQESSYNSPLHF.

This clonotype occurred many times. The rearrangement uses TRBV11-3 and TRBJ2-3; 9 nucleotides line up with TRBD2. Trimming took 0 bases from V and 1 from J; bases not matched to a gene: 11. This CDR3 is built from 19 residues. CDR1 SGHNT and CDR2 YENEEA come from the germline V gene. The CDR3 region is CASSLDRLAGQRGTDTQYF. The CDR3 nucleotides read TGTGCCAGCAGCTTAGATCGTCTAGCGGGGCAACGTGGCACAGATACGCAGTATTTT. Supplemented by reference TRBV11-3 and TRBJ2-3, the full variable domain reads EAGVVQSPRYKIIEKKQPVAFWCNPISGHNTLYWYLQNLGQGPELLIRYENEEAVDDSQLPKDRFSAERLKGVDSTLKIQPAELGDSAVYLCASSLDRLAGQRGTDTQYFGPGTRLTVL.

This rearrangement joins TRBV29-1 to TRBJ2-5, with D maybe TRBD2 (6 bases). Germline V gene sequence: CDR1 SQVTM, CDR2 ANQGSEA. The CDR3 extends over 10 amino acids. V lost 7 bases and J 4 bases, leaving 7 bases between the germline ends. The CDR3 region has the DNA TGCAGCGGGAGGGTAGAGACCCAGTACTTC. It specifies CSGRVETQYF.